Detailed here is one T cell receptor beta chain. At the DNA level, this CDR3 is encoded by other sequences in the same sample as well. Germline V gene sequence: CDR1 SGHRS, CDR2 YFSETQ. Trimming removed 3 bases from V and 5 bases from J; junction bases left unmatched: 1. The CDR3 covers 13 residues. This specimen belongs to a study of blood T cell repertoires in COVID-19. Study as a whole: PBMCs, B-cell-depleted T cells, or T cells were the source of the cDNA or gDNA that made up the material.

Profiling relied on immunoSEQ multiplex PCR, and the TCRdb table lists in-frame clones only, not all of them. The sample carries 35,000 to 45,000 clones, roughly 88% recorded once. The sequence came from a human donor in a cohort sampled during active COVID-19. The chain combines TRBV5-1 with TRBJ1-1; 10 bases fit TRBD1. Sequences were obtained from peripheral blood. The CDR3 here is CASSSDRGTEAFF. The CDR3, as DNA: TGCGCCAGCAGCTCGGACAGGGGGACTGAAGCTTTCTTT.